This T cell receptor (beta chain) is from a study of shared clonotypes between healthy human individuals (dated by TCRdb to 2020 to 2021). In the study overall: A few men and a couple of women, aged 18 to 49 years, made up the cohort. For each donor, CD4 naive and CD4 memory were each run on three plates, CD8 naive on two plates, and CD8 memory on one plate. To estimate repertoire size and how much clonotype sharing occurs between individuals, the study deeply sequenced the blood TCR repertoires of five or six healthy adults. Different laboratories and diverse techniques were used to prepare libraries and sequence TCR repertoires, to increase sequencing depth and limit assay-specific biases. Each donor's leukapheresis produced roughly between about 0.8 and 10 billion PBMCs. Summary of the overall study and its limitations: Across a handful of donors, approximately 5% of naive CD4, over 3% of naive CD8, 2.3% of memory CD4, and roughly 0.41% of memory CD8 clonotypes were shared. Pairwise subsampling indicated that sequencing depth was expected to affect the degree of clonotype sharing among donors. Sampling was restricted to blood, and TCR repertoires in tissues likely differ from the TCR repertoires found in blood. Clonotypes shared by all four sorted-subset donors showed higher generation probabilities than non-shared clonotypes. Because the study included only a small number of donors, the genetic and exposure-history diversity represented was limited. Incomplete sequencing was indicated by rarefaction of sorted-subset datasets, despite the large sequencing depth. Estimated clonotype richness was generally larger for naive than for memory subsets.

The donors were healthy, HIV-negative adults with no recently reported acute infections or vaccinations. All donors were Caucasian adults living in Nashville, Tennessee, USA. CD4+ T cells were enriched by magnetic negative selection, after which naive cells were positively selected on CD45RA and the negative fraction was taken as the memory subset. Blood was obtained by leukapheresis, after which PBMCs were separated by Ficoll-Histopaque density gradient centrifugation and cryopreserved in liquid nitrogen vapor phase. Analytical flow cytometry was used to check the purity and quantity of each magnetically sorted T cell population. Each sorted fraction had its genomic DNA isolated and then quantified by UV absorbance on a Nanodrop 2000c. TCR CDR3 regions were amplified from genomic DNA by multiplex PCR using the deep immunoSEQ assay. Extracted genomic DNA from each cell subset was spread evenly across all wells of several immunoSEQ 96-well plates, with each plate serving as a replicate. For sorted subsets, each replicate PCR was loaded with approximately 0.2 ug genomic DNA, equivalent to 25,000 to 30,000 T cell genomes. The purified libraries were quantified using a Qubit 3.0 fluorometer, sized with a Bioanalyzer 2100, and then quantified again using the KAPA Library Quantification kit. A separate single-read 150-cycle Illumina NextSeq 550 flow cell was used to sequence each immunoSEQ 96-well plate. Processing in the source paper ran as follows. Because only junctional sequences without quality scores were contained in the immunoSEQ output, filtering matching that applied to full-length reads could not be performed. To assign V/J genes and CDR3, sequences were annotated using PyIR, a Python wrapper for IgBLAST v1.9, with IMGT germline references. Reads were removed for weak V/J assignments (E-value above 1e-6), missing CDR3, stop codons, out-of-frame junctions, or ambiguous translated residues. V3J clonotypes were defined as sequences sharing an identical inferred V gene, J gene, and CDR3 amino acid sequence. To compute the percentage overlap between repertoires, the number of shared unique clonotypes was divided by the size of the smaller repertoire. RTK rarefaction, the Chao1 estimator, and Recon v2.1 estimates of unobserved clonotypes were used to assess repertoire richness. Generation probabilities for all TCRbeta clonotypes obtained by the gDNA method from a handful of donors were computed using OLGA. TCRdb re-hosts the immuneACCESS table, in-frame sequences only. Its copies lack some clones; in the studies checked, an unresolved V gene accounts for under half of them, and the cause for the rest is not known. V and J calls and clone size are as listed in that table; D and trimming were resolved from the DNA. The sample data list about 2.3 million clones, and 85% to 95% of these were observed just once. Approximately 0.4% of the sample is taken by the ten largest.

Of note for this clone: Its antigen specificity is not known. Per-base quality was not reported, and no clone a single base away is much larger than it.

Trimming leaves V shorter by 0 bases and J shorter by 4 bases, with the junction holding 9 bases beyond the gene matches. Inclusive of the bounding cysteine and phenylalanine, the CDR3 is 17 residues long. Only CDR3 DNA is held: 51 bases, read in frame from base 1. The germline V gene specifies SGDLS as CDR1 and YYNGEE as CDR2. Material for sequencing was naive CD4+ T cells from PBMCs. Sample cell subset or site, as interpreted from the label and publication: CD45RA+ positively selected. This TCR derives from a man aged 18 to 30 in good health. Some clones in this sample may be carry-over from other donors' samples. The chain links TRBV9 with TRBJ2-3, and 9 junction bases match TRBD2. The bases are TGTGCCAGCAGCGTAGGTCCTAGCGGGAAAACATCAGATACGCAGTATTTT. This translates into CASSVGPSGKTSDTQYF.